Reported below is one T cell receptor beta chain. What it binds is unknown. Investigators pulled total RNA out of whole blood and did not sort T cells. The data were taken from a study of monozygotic twins with inflammatory bowel disease. Study-wide points: Possibly because of limited power, concordant and discordant twins showed no difference in repertoire similarity.

This CDR3 is built from 15 residues. Germline lookup yields CDR1 LGHDT and CDR2 YNNKEL (reference sequence). From its re-call of the 5' RACE reads, TCRdb lists each CDR3 protein once, without DNA. There are under 150,000 distinct CDR3 sequences in the sample, with less than 3% held by the top ten. The chain uses TRBV3-1 and TRBJ1-2. Sequencing used blood. This TCR derives from a human donor with ulcerative colitis or Crohn's disease, or a healthy co-twin of an affected twin (not recorded which). The CDR3 spells CASSQDGVSNYGYTF.